The rows below give T cell receptor beta chains drawn from one sample of a study of technical replicates of blood from a handful of donors. Clones were sequenced by immunoSEQ multiplex PCR, and TCRdb holds only the in-frame ones, with some missing. In the table there are some 94,000 clones, about 95% of which are singletons. The specimen sequenced was T cells isolated from PBMCs. The receptors shown here come from a human donor in good health. Both conserved end residues are part of each CDR3. The D gene is left open where the match is weak. The size field is filled for only some rows; it gives once, few, many or a size class.

d_call: TRBD1; v_call: TRBV7-9; j_call: TRBJ1-5; clone_size: once; cdr3_aa: CASSDDRGLPQPQHF; cdr3_nt: TGTGCCAGCAGTGATGACAGGGGGCTTCCTCAGCCCCAGCATTTT
d_call: -; v_call: TRBV18; j_call: TRBJ1-4; clone_size: -; cdr3_aa: CASSPRQHNEKLFF; cdr3_nt: TGTGCCAGCTCACCTAGACAGCATAATGAAAAACTGTTTTTT
d_call: -; v_call: TRBV14; j_call: TRBJ1-2; clone_size: -; cdr3_aa: CASSQARYGYTF; cdr3_nt: TGTGCCAGCAGCCAAGCCAGATATGGCTACACCTTC
d_call: TRBD2; v_call: TRBV5-1; j_call: TRBJ2-7; clone_size: -; cdr3_aa: CASTSGSSYEQYF; cdr3_nt: TGCGCCAGCACTAGCGGGAGCTCCTACGAGCAGTACTTC
d_call: TRBD2; v_call: TRBV7-7; j_call: TRBJ2-7; clone_size: -; cdr3_aa: CASSLAYKTSGRGSYEQYF; cdr3_nt: TGTGCCAGCAGCTTAGCCTACAAAACTAGCGGGAGGGGCTCCTACGAGCAGTACTTC
d_call: TRBD1; v_call: TRBV27; j_call: TRBJ1-2; clone_size: once; cdr3_aa: CASSSYRGGDYGYTF; cdr3_nt: TGTGCCAGCAGTTCGTACAGGGGTGGTGACTATGGCTACACCTTC
d_call: -; v_call: TRBV27; j_call: TRBJ1-1; clone_size: -; cdr3_aa: CASRTSRVHTEAFF; cdr3_nt: TGTGCCAGCAGAACAAGCAGGGTCCACACTGAAGCTTTCTTT
d_call: TRBD2; v_call: TRBV15; j_call: TRBJ2-1; clone_size: -; cdr3_aa: CATSPGRQVGTNEQFF; cdr3_nt: TGTGCCACCAGCCCCGGGAGGCAGGTTGGGACCAATGAGCAGTTCTTC
d_call: TRBD1; v_call: TRBV6-1; j_call: TRBJ1-2; clone_size: -; cdr3_aa: CASSGQGADGIYGYTF; cdr3_nt: TGTGCCAGCAGTGGACAGGGGGCGGATGGGATCTATGGCTACACCTTC
d_call: TRBD2; v_call: TRBV2; j_call: TRBJ2-1; clone_size: -; cdr3_aa: CASNPGLAGWEQFF; cdr3_nt: TGTGCCAGTAATCCGGGACTAGCGGGATGGGAGCAGTTCTTC
d_call: -; v_call: TRBV5-1; j_call: TRBJ2-7; clone_size: -; cdr3_aa: CASSPDTFSSYEQYF; cdr3_nt: TGCGCCAGCAGCCCGGACACTTTCTCCTCCTACGAGCAGTACTTC
d_call: -; v_call: TRBV12-2; j_call: TRBJ2-3; clone_size: -; cdr3_aa: CASRLRYTQYF; cdr3_nt: TGTGCAAGTCGCTTGAGGTACACGCAGTATTTT
d_call: TRBD2; v_call: TRBV30; j_call: TRBJ2-1; clone_size: -; cdr3_aa: CAWSTLAGGDEQFF; cdr3_nt: TGTGCCTGGTCCACACTAGCGGGAGGGGATGAGCAGTTCTTC
d_call: TRBD1; v_call: TRBV5-5; j_call: TRBJ2-5; clone_size: -; cdr3_aa: CASSAGTAQETQYF; cdr3_nt: TGTGCCAGCAGCGCCGGGACAGCCCAAGAGACCCAGTACTTC
d_call: -; v_call: TRBV29-1; j_call: TRBJ1-2; clone_size: -; cdr3_aa: CSATVGGGDYGYTF; cdr3_nt: TGCAGCGCTACCGTGGGGGGAGGGGACTATGGCTACACCTTC
d_call: TRBD2; v_call: TRBV4-1; j_call: TRBJ2-7; clone_size: once; cdr3_aa: CASSQGLADTYEQYF; cdr3_nt: TGCGCCAGCAGCCAGGGACTAGCGGATACCTACGAGCAGTACTTC
d_call: -; v_call: TRBV6-5; j_call: TRBJ2-7; clone_size: -; cdr3_aa: CASKGTAGGEQYF; cdr3_nt: TGTGCCAGCAAAGGGACAGCGGGTGGAGAGCAGTACTTC
d_call: TRBD1; v_call: TRBV5-8; j_call: TRBJ1-2; clone_size: -; cdr3_aa: CASSLGTGLYGYTF; cdr3_nt: TGTGCCAGCAGCTTAGGGACAGGCCTTTATGGCTACACCTTC
d_call: -; v_call: TRBV2; j_call: TRBJ2-1; clone_size: -; cdr3_aa: CASSGIDNNEQFF; cdr3_nt: TGTGCCAGCAGCGGGATCGACAACAATGAGCAGTTCTTC
d_call: -; v_call: TRBV18; j_call: TRBJ1-1; clone_size: -; cdr3_aa: CASSPRQVDVNTEAFF; cdr3_nt: TGTGCCAGCTCACCCAGACAGGTAGACGTAAACACTGAAGCTTTCTTT
d_call: -; v_call: TRBV11-2; j_call: TRBJ2-1; clone_size: once; cdr3_aa: CASSLVAPRDEQFF; cdr3_nt: TGTGCCAGCAGCTTAGTGGCACCCAGGGATGAGCAGTTCTTC
d_call: -; v_call: TRBV28; j_call: TRBJ1-2; clone_size: -; cdr3_aa: CASSSTGSTNYGYTF; cdr3_nt: TGTGCCAGCAGTTCCACCGGGTCCACTAACTATGGCTACACCTTC
d_call: TRBD2; v_call: TRBV11-1; j_call: TRBJ2-7; clone_size: -; cdr3_aa: CASSHPSGRAREQYF; cdr3_nt: TGTGCCAGCAGCCACCCTAGCGGGAGGGCCCGCGAGCAGTACTTC
d_call: TRBD1; v_call: TRBV18; j_call: TRBJ2-7; clone_size: -; cdr3_aa: CASSPGGTGVYF; cdr3_nt: TGTGCCAGCTCACCGGGAGGGACAGGGGTGTACTTC
d_call: TRBD2; v_call: TRBV4-1; j_call: TRBJ2-2; clone_size: -; cdr3_aa: CASSQPGTTLTGELFF; cdr3_nt: TGCGCCAGCAGCCAACCCGGGACTACCCTCACCGGGGAGCTGTTTTTT
d_call: -; v_call: TRBV7-9; j_call: TRBJ2-5; clone_size: -; cdr3_aa: CASSLGLTGYLKETQYF; cdr3_nt: TGTGCCAGCAGCTTAGGTCTGACAGGCTATCTAAAAGAGACCCAGTACTTC
d_call: -; v_call: TRBV7-2; j_call: TRBJ2-7; clone_size: -; cdr3_aa: CASSLVRLVVSYEQYF; cdr3_nt: TGTGCCAGCAGCTTAGTTAGACTAGTCGTATCCTACGAGCAGTACTTC
d_call: -; v_call: TRBV5-1; j_call: TRBJ2-1; clone_size: -; cdr3_aa: CASSQTGVNNEQFF; cdr3_nt: TGCGCCAGCAGTCAAACGGGGGTCAACAATGAGCAGTTCTTC
d_call: TRBD2; v_call: TRBV7-9; j_call: TRBJ2-7; clone_size: -; cdr3_aa: CASSFPIAGGLALEQYF; cdr3_nt: TGTGCCAGCAGCTTTCCCATTGCGGGAGGCCTAGCGCTCGAGCAGTACTTC
d_call: -; v_call: TRBV4-3; j_call: TRBJ2-2; clone_size: -; cdr3_aa: CASSQVLQLDTGELFF; cdr3_nt: TGCGCCAGCAGCCAAGTCCTCCAACTAGACACCGGGGAGCTGTTTTTT
d_call: TRBD2; v_call: TRBV4-2; j_call: TRBJ2-7; clone_size: -; cdr3_aa: CASSQSILAELFSYEQYF; cdr3_nt: TGTGCCAGCAGCCAATCGATACTAGCGGAGCTTTTCTCCTACGAGCAGTACTTC
d_call: -; v_call: TRBV19; j_call: TRBJ2-5; clone_size: -; cdr3_aa: CASSPGHHQETQYF; cdr3_nt: TGTGCCAGTAGCCCGGGACACCACCAAGAGACCCAGTACTTC
d_call: TRBD1; v_call: TRBV30; j_call: TRBJ1-6; clone_size: -; cdr3_aa: CAWSVGGPNSPLHF; cdr3_nt: TGTGCCTGGAGTGTAGGGGGCCCAAATTCACCCCTCCACTTT
d_call: -; v_call: TRBV6-4; j_call: TRBJ2-7; clone_size: -; cdr3_aa: CASSKQELLTYEQYF; cdr3_nt: TGTGCCAGCAGTAAACAGGAGCTATTAACCTACGAGCAGTACTTC
d_call: -; v_call: TRBV9; j_call: TRBJ1-1; clone_size: -; cdr3_aa: CASSDDRGYAFF; cdr3_nt: TGTGCCAGCAGCGATGATAGGGGTTATGCTTTCTTT
d_call: TRBD2; v_call: TRBV5-4; j_call: TRBJ2-5; clone_size: -; cdr3_aa: CASSPSGRARETQYF; cdr3_nt: TGTGCCAGCAGTCCTAGCGGGAGGGCCAGGGAGACCCAGTACTTC
d_call: TRBD1; v_call: TRBV14; j_call: TRBJ1-1; clone_size: -; cdr3_aa: CASSTRQGLSTEAFF; cdr3_nt: TGTGCCAGCAGCACCCGACAGGGCTTAAGCACTGAAGCTTTCTTT
d_call: TRBD1; v_call: TRBV5-1; j_call: TRBJ1-2; clone_size: -; cdr3_aa: CASSSVTGGKGANYGYTF; cdr3_nt: TGCGCCAGCAGTTCTGTGACAGGGGGAAAGGGAGCTAACTATGGCTACACCTTC
d_call: -; v_call: TRBV19; j_call: TRBJ1-4; clone_size: -; cdr3_aa: CASSTQADSRSNEKLFF; cdr3_nt: TGTGCCAGTAGTACCCAAGCAGACAGTCGCTCTAATGAAAAACTGTTTTTT
d_call: TRBD2; v_call: TRBV9; j_call: TRBJ2-1; clone_size: -; cdr3_aa: CASSVELALEGYNEQFF; cdr3_nt: TGTGCCAGCAGCGTAGAACTAGCGCTTGAAGGCTACAATGAGCAGTTCTTC
d_call: -; v_call: TRBV6-5; j_call: TRBJ2-3; clone_size: -; cdr3_aa: CASSATGLVEDTQYF; cdr3_nt: TGTGCCAGCAGTGCGACAGGTTTAGTAGAAGATACGCAGTATTTT
d_call: -; v_call: TRBV7-8; j_call: TRBJ1-2; clone_size: -; cdr3_aa: CASSPDSPAMVTF; cdr3_nt: TGTGCCAGCAGCCCCGACAGTCCCGCAATGGTAACCTTC
d_call: TRBD1; v_call: TRBV6-1; j_call: TRBJ1-5; clone_size: few; cdr3_aa: CASGEIDRGNQPQHF; cdr3_nt: TGTGCCAGCGGGGAGATTGACAGGGGAAATCAGCCCCAGCATTTT
d_call: -; v_call: TRBV27; j_call: TRBJ1-5; clone_size: -; cdr3_aa: CASSFGGSNQPQHF; cdr3_nt: TGTGCCAGCAGCTTCGGGGGAAGCAATCAGCCCCAGCATTTT
d_call: TRBD2; v_call: TRBV5-1; j_call: TRBJ2-1; clone_size: once; cdr3_aa: CASSISRTSGRNEQFF; cdr3_nt: TGCGCCAGCAGCATAAGCAGGACTAGCGGGAGGAATGAGCAGTTCTTC
d_call: -; v_call: TRBV30; j_call: TRBJ2-7; clone_size: -; cdr3_aa: CAWSVVYSGLFEQYF; cdr3_nt: TGTGCCTGGAGTGTAGTTTACAGTGGGTTGTTCGAGCAGTACTTC
d_call: TRBD2; v_call: TRBV10-3; j_call: TRBJ2-5; clone_size: -; cdr3_aa: CAIRSAGGETQYF; cdr3_nt: TGTGCCATCAGATCTGCGGGAGGAGAGACCCAGTACTTC
d_call: TRBD1; v_call: TRBV27; j_call: TRBJ1-2; clone_size: -; cdr3_aa: CASSLSQGALYGYTF; cdr3_nt: TGTGCCAGCAGTTTATCGCAGGGGGCGCTTTATGGCTACACCTTC
d_call: TRBD1; v_call: TRBV6-1; j_call: TRBJ1-4; clone_size: -; cdr3_aa: CASSWTGVDREKLFF; cdr3_nt: TGTGCCAGCAGTTGGACAGGGGTGGATAGGGAAAAACTGTTTTTT
d_call: -; v_call: TRBV6-6; j_call: TRBJ2-7; clone_size: -; cdr3_aa: CASSYPGTYDEQYF; cdr3_nt: TGTGCCAGCAGTTACCCAGGGACTTACGACGAGCAGTACTTC
d_call: -; v_call: TRBV6-5; j_call: TRBJ2-3; clone_size: -; cdr3_aa: CASTDRQELADTQYF; cdr3_nt: TGTGCCAGCACCGATAGACAGGAATTAGCAGATACGCAGTATTTT
d_call: TRBD1; v_call: TRBV19; j_call: TRBJ1-1; clone_size: -; cdr3_aa: CASSMGRGMNTEAFF; cdr3_nt: TGTGCCAGTAGTATGGGCAGGGGGATGAACACTGAAGCTTTCTTT
d_call: TRBD2; v_call: TRBV2; j_call: TRBJ2-7; clone_size: -; cdr3_aa: CATKKESSGSYEQYF; cdr3_nt: TGTGCCACCAAGAAGGAATCTAGCGGGAGTTACGAGCAGTACTTC
d_call: -; v_call: TRBV5-4; j_call: TRBJ1-1; clone_size: -; cdr3_aa: CASSLGQYPMNTEAFF; cdr3_nt: TGTGCCAGCAGCTTAGGACAGTATCCTATGAACACTGAAGCTTTCTTT
d_call: TRBD2; v_call: TRBV27; j_call: TRBJ2-5; clone_size: -; cdr3_aa: CASSFRRGQETQYF; cdr3_nt: TGTGCCAGCAGTTTTAGGCGGGGGCAAGAGACCCAGTACTTC
d_call: -; v_call: TRBV4-1; j_call: TRBJ1-4; clone_size: once; cdr3_aa: CASSQEGPRGEKLFF; cdr3_nt: TGCGCCAGCAGCCAAGAAGGCCCCAGGGGCGAAAAACTGTTTTTT
d_call: -; v_call: TRBV5-6; j_call: TRBJ2-5; clone_size: -; cdr3_aa: CASSPEGSETQYF; cdr3_nt: TGTGCCAGCAGCCCCGAGGGCTCCGAGACCCAGTACTTC
d_call: -; v_call: TRBV27; j_call: TRBJ1-1; clone_size: -; cdr3_aa: CASSLSPGQTEAFF; cdr3_nt: TGTGCCAGCAGTTTATCCCCCGGACAGACTGAAGCTTTCTTT